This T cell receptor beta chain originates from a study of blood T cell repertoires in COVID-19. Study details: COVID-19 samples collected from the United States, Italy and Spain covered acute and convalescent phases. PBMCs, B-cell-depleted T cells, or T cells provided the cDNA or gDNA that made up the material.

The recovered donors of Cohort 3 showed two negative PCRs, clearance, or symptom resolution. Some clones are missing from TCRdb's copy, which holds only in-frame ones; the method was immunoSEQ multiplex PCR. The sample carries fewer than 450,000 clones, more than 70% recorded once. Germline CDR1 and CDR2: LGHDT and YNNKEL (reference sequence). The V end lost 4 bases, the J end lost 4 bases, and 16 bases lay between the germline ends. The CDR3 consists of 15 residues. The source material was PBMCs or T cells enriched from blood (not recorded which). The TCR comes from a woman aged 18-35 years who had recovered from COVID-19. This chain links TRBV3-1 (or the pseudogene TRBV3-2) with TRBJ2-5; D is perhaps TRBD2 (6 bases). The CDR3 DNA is TGTGCCAGCAGCCGCCCGCGGACTATAGGAGAGACCCAGTACTTC. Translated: CASSRPRTIGETQYF.